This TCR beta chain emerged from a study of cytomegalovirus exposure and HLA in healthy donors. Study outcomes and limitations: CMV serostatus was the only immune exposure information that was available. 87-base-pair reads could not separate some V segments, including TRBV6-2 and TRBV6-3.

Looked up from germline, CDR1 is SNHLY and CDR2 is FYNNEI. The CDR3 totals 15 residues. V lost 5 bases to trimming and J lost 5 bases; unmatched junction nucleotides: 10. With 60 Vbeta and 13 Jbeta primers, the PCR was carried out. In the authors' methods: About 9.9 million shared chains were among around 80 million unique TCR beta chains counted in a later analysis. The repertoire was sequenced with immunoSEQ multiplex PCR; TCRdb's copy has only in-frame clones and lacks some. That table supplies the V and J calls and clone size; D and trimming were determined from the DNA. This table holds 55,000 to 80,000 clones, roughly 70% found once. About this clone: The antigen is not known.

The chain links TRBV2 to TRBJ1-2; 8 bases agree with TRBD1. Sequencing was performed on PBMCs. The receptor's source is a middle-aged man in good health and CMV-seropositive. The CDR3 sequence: CASSLHWTGHYGYTF. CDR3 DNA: TGTGCCAGCAGTCTCCATTGGACAGGGCATTATGGCTACACCTTC.